This T cell receptor beta chain was profiled in a study of regulatory T cells in long-lasting Graves disease. The time point here: persistent/refractory GD, antithyroid drugs over 5 years with positive TRAb. Researchers made the TCR library from RNA that was extracted from PBMCs. Graves' disease diagnosis relied on American Thyroid Association guidelines. The patient group derived from an endocrinology department in Xi'an, China. The authors built TCR beta libraries using iRepertoire HTBI primers and Arm-PCR of CDR3 regions. TCRdb itself ran the multiplex PCR reads through MiXCR, one entry per CDR3 protein. Of roughly 500,000 distinct CDR3 sequences detected, about 22% appear once; the ten largest clones hold approximately 6.4%. Study-level points and caveats: Repertoires from persistent disease leaned toward TRBV28, TRBJ1-2 and TRBJ2-5.

As regards this clonotype: Antigen: not known. The junction differs from germline at one of its ends, possibly a read error.

The CDR3 totals 14 residues. Sample: peripheral blood mononuclear cells (PBMCs), taken when the disease was refractory, from a patient treated with antithyroid drugs. The chain recombines TRBV12-3 or TRBV12-4 with TRBJ2-2; no reliable D call. The sequence was obtained from a female donor with Graves disease. DNA for the CDR3: TGTGCCGGCAGTTTTACACTGAACACCGGGGAGCTGTTTTTT. It is translated as CAGSFTLNTGELFF.